The clone carrying this T cell receptor (beta chain) was observed a handful of times. What it recognizes is unknown. The sample belongs to a study of identical twins. The authors used template switching to add a universal primer site and gave cDNA unique molecular identifiers. TCRdb recomputed calls from the 5' RACE reads with MiXCR, one row per CDR3 protein. The table lists approximately 600,000 distinct CDR3 sequences, around 7.4% of them singletons. General observations from the study: Part of the zero-insertion signal could reflect confounding by invariant MAIT and iNKT cells. The study found weaker excess twin sharing in beta out-of-frame sequences. Beta clonotypes that were abundant in cord blood contained fewer insertions, a pattern absent from memory repertoires.

Germline values: CDR1 DFQATT, CDR2 SNEGSKA (reference sequence). The V and J ends lost 0 bases and 6 bases, in that order; junction bases with no gene match: 4. The CDR3 contains 15 residues. This sample was also put to use in a study of yellow fever vaccine responses in identical twins.

This sequence was found in a young woman in good health. Input material: PBMCs. This chain links TRBV20-1 with TRBJ2-1; 11 bases map to TRBD2. The CDR3, as DNA: TGCAGTGCTAGAGATACCCTAGCGGGAGGCAATGAGCAGTTCTTC. It codes for CSARDTLAGGNEQFF.